This TCR beta chain was sequenced in a study of T cells in Graves' hyperthyroidism and ophthalmopathy (dated by TCRdb to between 2018 and 2021). Background on the whole study: Peripheral blood samples were taken at the time of initial diagnosis, prior to any treatment. A discovery cohort of about a hundred patients, 43 with Graves' ophthalmopathy and 55 to 60 with stable Graves' hyperthyroidism, was used to find distinguishing TCR V-J signatures. After sampling, hyperthyroidism patients received methimazole starting at 30 mg daily, and ophthalmopathy patients received high-dose intravenous methylprednisolone. Whether ophthalmopathy could be predicted prospectively was tested in an independent validation cohort made up of roughly 20 hyperthyroidism patients plus 17 patients who later progressed to ophthalmopathy. In roughly six Graves' hyperthyroidism patients, the study also compared T-cell repertoires from thyroid tissue with T-cell repertoires from blood. The 75 to 100 discovery patients were divided at random into training and test sets in a 7:3 ratio. The paper reports TCR Vbeta CDR3 sequencing of about 140 peripheral blood samples: around 45 ophthalmopathy, 70 to 85 hyperthyroidism and around 17 progressor patients.

From cysteine to phenylalanine, the CDR3 is 13 amino acids long. Only the CDR3 DNA stays, 39 bases, in frame from base 1. The germline V gene (reference sequence) yields GTSNPN for CDR1 and SVGIG for CDR2. The germline V end is reduced by 7 bases and the J end by 3 bases; junction bases left unmatched: 9. Stable Graves' hyperthyroidism was defined as the absence of progression to ophthalmopathy over 18 months of follow-up. The hyperthyroidism patients were between 18 and 65 years old and newly diagnosed, with a disease duration of less than 2 months. Any patient with an uncontrolled infection, another autoimmune disease, pregnancy or lactation was excluded. Diagnoses were established on the basis of clinical symptoms, serum thyroxine and TRAb, thyroid ultrasound, and orbital computed tomography. Ficoll-Paque density gradient centrifugation was used to isolate PBMCs from 8 to 10 ml of fresh peripheral blood. Total RNA was extracted using Trizol reagent, and RNA quality was assessed on an Agilent 2100 Bioanalyzer.

Findings and caveats that apply to the study as a whole: Most expanded thyroid clonotypes (frequency above 0.001) were also detected in blood, a finding suggesting that blood repertoires may reflect thyroid immune responses. In cross-validation, a model built on a 13 V-J signature told ophthalmopathy apart from stable hyperthyroidism with just under 90% sensitivity and roughly 81% specificity, and in testing the same model reached 80%/75%. No statistical method was used to set the sample size in advance, and investigators knew the group allocation. In validation, progression to ophthalmopathy was predicted by the model with 70.59% sensitivity and 72% to 80% specificity, a median of around 5.9 months before onset.

The TCR beta CDR3 regions were amplified from RNA transcripts. For the first round of RT-PCR on the TCR CDR3, the HTBI primer set was used together with the Qiagen OneStep RT-PCR kit. Libraries were constructed in a second round of multiplex PCR, after which size selection and purification were carried out. Libraries were sequenced paired-end with 100 bp reads on an Illumina HiSeq2000. The authors' pipeline ran thus. SOAPnuke was used to process the raw data, throwing out any read that contained adapters or uncalled bases, had a mean Phred below 15, or lacked an exact constant-primer or identifier match. COPE v1.2.5 was used to merge the high-quality paired reads, and each unique nucleotide sequence was defined as a clonotype. MiTCR v1.1 was used to align clonotypes to the IMGT TRBV, TRBD and TRBJ reference segments. Only V-J combinations with frequency above 0.0001, covering 99.2% of repertoires, were analysed. The TCS score was defined as the ratio of F50 (clonal expansion) to E x V (chaos), calculated using BLOSUM62-based TCRdist between CDR3 peptides within each V-J. Welch's t-statistics and random forest reduced some 510 V-J features to 10 to 15, which were used in a naive Bayes classifier (R e1071). Using fastp trimming at Q25 and MiXCR clonotype assembly, TCRdb reanalyzed the public sequencing data and kept in-frame beta chains. Each entry is one CDR3 protein sequence, shown with its most common DNA and genes. These V and J calls rely on TCRdb rather than the paper's analysis. This sample comprises hundreds of thousands of distinct CDR3 sequences, roughly 17% of them detected only once. The ten largest account for approximately 3.9% of the sample.

This clonotype was detected only a few times. Its antigen specificity is not known. Base qualities are not recorded, but no much larger clone differs from it by a single base. The chain employs TRBV30 and TRBJ2-7; 7 of the junction bases match TRBD1. The source material was blood. This sequence originates from a woman in her twenties or thirties with Graves' hyperthyroidism. The bases read TGTGCCTCTTCCGGGACAGAACACTACGAGCAGTACTTC. It is translated as CASSGTEHYEQYF.